This T cell receptor (beta chain) emerged from a study of CD8+ T cells in alopecia areata. Study information: A regimen of oral tofacitinib, 5 to 10 mg twice daily, was given to treated patients.

Sequencing templates came from extracted RNA that was reverse transcribed into cDNA. Profiling relied on immunoSEQ multiplex PCR, and the TCRdb table lists in-frame clones only, not all of them. The profile shows over 250,000 clones, approximately 60% of them singletons. CDR3 length: 15 amino acids. V lost 2 bases and J lost 2; bases outside the gene matches: 3. CDR1 is SGHTA and CDR2 is FQGNSA in the germline V gene. This sample's treatment: oral pan-JAK inhibitor, 5-10 mg twice daily. The rearrangement uses TRBV7-2 and TRBJ2-7; 10 nucleotides line up with TRBD2. The source of this sequence is a human donor with alopecia areata. Sequencing used CD4+ T cells sorted from blood, obtained around week 53, from a patient treated with tofacitinib. The CDR3: CASSLTSGAPYEQYF. Written as DNA, the CDR3 is TGTGCCAGCAGCTTAACTAGCGGGGCCCCCTACGAGCAGTACTTC.